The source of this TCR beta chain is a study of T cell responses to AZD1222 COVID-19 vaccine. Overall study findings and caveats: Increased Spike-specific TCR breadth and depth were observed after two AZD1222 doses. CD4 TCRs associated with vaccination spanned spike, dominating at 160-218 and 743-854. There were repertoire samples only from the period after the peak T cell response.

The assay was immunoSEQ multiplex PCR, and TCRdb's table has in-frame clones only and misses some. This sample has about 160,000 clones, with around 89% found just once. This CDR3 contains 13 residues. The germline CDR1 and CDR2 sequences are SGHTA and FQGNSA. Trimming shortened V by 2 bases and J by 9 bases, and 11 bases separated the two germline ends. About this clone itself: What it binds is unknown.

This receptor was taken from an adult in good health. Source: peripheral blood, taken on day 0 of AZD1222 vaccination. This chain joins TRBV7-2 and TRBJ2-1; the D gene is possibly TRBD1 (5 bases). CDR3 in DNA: TGTGCCAGCAGCTTAATAAGCAGGGTTGAGCAGTTCTTC. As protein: CASSLISRVEQFF. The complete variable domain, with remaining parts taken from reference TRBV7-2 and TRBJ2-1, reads GAGVSQSPSNKVTEKGKDVELRCDPISGHTALYWYRQSLGQGLEFLIYFQGNSAPDKSGLPSDRFSAERTGGSVSTLTIQRTQQEDSAVYLCASSLISRVEQFFGPGTRLTVL.